This T cell receptor (beta chain) was sequenced during a study of blood T cells in healthy people across ages. Broader study findings: Donor CMV status, an unknown factor, possibly confounded changes in expanded clonotypes. Measured against age, TCR beta diversity per million T cells decreased in a roughly linear manner. Across samples, TCR beta diversity tracked strongly with naive T cell percentage. Aged donors had fewer naive CD4+ cells and lower diversity than long-lived donors.

Trimming at V came to 1 base and at J to 3 bases, leaving 6 bases not matched to a gene. There are 15 residues in the CDR3. CDR1 and CDR2 (germline): SGHTA, FQGNSA. This clonotype came up a few times. The antigen is unknown. A J-beta primer mix and a sample-barcoded 5' primer were used in a second PCR of roughly 7 to 12 cycles. TCRdb independently ran MiXCR on the 5' RACE reads; one entry per CDR3 protein. Here the sample spans approximately 850,000 distinct CDR3 sequences, under 55% being singletons. Material for sequencing was blood. The chain links TRBV7-2 to TRBJ2-7; 7 bases are shared with TRBD2. This clonotype was obtained from a man in his sixties in good health. The CDR3 DNA reads as TGTGCCAGCAGCTTAGTCTCCAGCGGGGTCTACGAGCAGTACTTC. Residues: CASSLVSSGVYEQYF.